The clone carrying this T cell receptor beta chain was observed once. This sample was taken from a study of T-cell reconstitution after alpha-beta-depleted transplantation in children. Unique molecular identifiers were incorporated during preparation of the TCRbeta library. TCRdb itself ran the PCR reads through MiXCR, one entry per CDR3 protein. The sample lists 440,000 or so distinct CDR3 sequences, 9.5% to 13% occurring once. V was pared by 3 bases and J by 3 bases, with 37 bases between. In germline, CDR1 is SGHRS, CDR2 YFSETQ. CDR3 length equals 23 residues. This chain joins TRBV5-1 and TRBJ1-5; D might be TRBD1 (6 bases). Here the sequenced sample was PBMCs from the stem cell graft donor, taken from the stem cell graft. This sequence was found in a human donor who donated a stem cell graft to a child with acute myeloid leukemia. The CDR3 loop is CASSSRGQGFLARLWQFNQPQHF. CDR3 nucleotide sequence: TGCGCCAGCAGCTCACGGGGACAAGGGTTTCTGGCCCGGCTCTGGCAGTTCAATCAGCCCCAGCATTTT.